Shown below are 27 T cell receptor beta chains from a single sample sequenced in a study of cytomegalovirus exposure and HLA in healthy donors. It was with 60 Vbeta and 13 Jbeta primers that the PCR ran. The data were produced by immunoSEQ multiplex PCR, yet TCRdb's version contains in-frame clones alone and is incomplete. The data show 95,000 to 150,000 clones, around 65% seen once. The specimen was PBMCs. The receptors here all came from a man aged 18 to 29 in good health and CMV-seronegative.

This clone has a handful of counts. V and J are TRBV11-2 and TRBJ1-1; no clear D. The CDR3 sequence is 15 residues long. Germline CDR1 and CDR2: SGHAT and FQNNGV. The V end was cut by 0 bases, the J end by 5 bases, with 13 bases between. The DNA for the CDR3 is TGTGCCAGCAGCTTAGAGAGGGTAGCGGGGACTGAAGCTTTCTTT. Its translation: CASSLERVAGTEAFF.

This sequence joins TRBV4-3 and TRBJ2-7; the D gene is possibly TRBD2 (6 bases). There are 15 residues in the CDR3. The V gene's germline CDR1 is LGHNA and CDR2 YSLEER. V lost 1 base to trimming and J lost 3 bases, with 13 bases between them. The CDR3, as DNA: TGCGCCAGCAGCCAAGCGTCTGGCGGGAACTACGAGCAGTACTTC. Translation: CASSQASGGNYEQYF.

The chain has TRBV11-3 and TRBJ2-7; a weak D match, TRBD1 (7 bases). The germline gives CDR1 SGHNT, CDR2 YENEEA. The CDR3 runs to 13 residues. Trimming left V 4 bases short and J 6 bases short, with 13 bases between. CDR3 sequence reads: CASSSRRGREQYF. The CDR3 bases are TGTGCCAGCAGCTCACGGAGGGGGCGCGAGCAGTACTTC.

The chain employs TRBV28 and TRBJ2-5, with 7 bases aligning to TRBD1. Germline CDR1 MDHEN, CDR2 SYDVKM. V trimming: 8 bases; J trimming: 3 bases; junction bases outside the gene matches: 6. The CDR3 has 13 amino acids. CDR3 bases: TGTGCCAGCGGGGGACAGCTGAAAGAGACCCAGTACTTC. Amino acids: CASGGQLKETQYF.

This clone occurred a few times. The chain carries TRBV2 and TRBJ2-2; no reliable D call. The CDR3 runs 15 residues. V was pared by 6 bases and J by 0 bases, with 11 bases between. Germline assignment: CDR1 SNHLY and CDR2 FYNNEI. CDR3 in amino acids: CASRARNANTGELFF. The CDR3 region has the DNA TGTGCCAGCAGAGCGCGCAACGCGAACACCGGGGAGCTGTTTTTT.

In its sample, this clone was seen once. The rearrangement links TRBV9 to TRBJ1-1; D is perhaps TRBD1 (5 bases). The CDR3 is 15 residues long. CDR1 and CDR2 from the germline V gene are SGDLS and YYNGEE. The V end was cut by 4 bases, the J end by 3 bases, with 16 bases between. Here the CDR3 DNA reads TGTGCCAGCAGCCCCCGGGGAGGGGAGGACACTGAAGCTTTCTTT. The encoded protein is CASSPRGGEDTEAFF.

This clone was found a few times. V is TRBV29-1 and J is TRBJ1-1; 7 bases map to TRBD1. Per the germline V gene, CDR1 is SQVTM and CDR2 is ANQGSEA. V lost 4 bases to trimming and J lost 6 bases; unmatched junction nucleotides: 8. The CDR3 contains 13 residues. The CDR3 sequence is CSVGAGQVPEAFF. CDR3 sequence (DNA): TGCAGCGTTGGAGCCGGACAGGTTCCTGAAGCTTTCTTT.

The chain links TRBV29-1 to TRBJ2-2; D remains unclear. The CDR3 contains 13 residues. Looked up from germline, CDR1 is SQVTM and CDR2 is ANQGSEA. The germline V and J ends were trimmed by 3 bases and 0 bases, with 5 bases remaining between them. The CDR3 DNA sequence: TGCAGCGTTGACAGTTCGAACACCGGGGAGCTGTTTTTT. Protein product: CSVDSSNTGELFF.

This clone was counted a few times. The CDR3 DNA sequence: TGTGCCAGCAGTTTTCCCTCGCGGAAGGTCTACAATGAGCAGTTCTTC. Its translation is CASSFPSRKVYNEQFF. This chain connects TRBV28 to TRBJ2-1; no clear D. The CDR3 runs 16 residues. The ends were cut back, 3 bases at V and 3 bases at J, with 15 bases in the middle. Germline V gene sequence: CDR1 MDHEN, CDR2 SYDVKM.

This clone was counted a few times. V usage is TRBV6-5 and J usage is TRBJ2-5, with 7 bases lining up with TRBD2. The end of the DNA aligns better with TRBJ2-7, so the J call may be wrong. The CDR3 loop spans 15 amino acids. Germline-derived CDR1 and CDR2 are MNHEY and SVGAGI. DNA of the CDR3: TGTGCCAGCAGTTACTCAAGGCGGGGGAGCTACGAGCAGTACTTC. Amino acid sequence: CASSYSRRGSYEQYF.

V gene TRBV19 combines with J gene TRBJ1-5; D uncertain. CDR3 size: 13 residues. Trimming cost V 3 bases and J 4 bases, with 7 bases left between them. The germline V gene has CDR1 LNHDA and CDR2 SQIVND (reference sequence). The CDR3 DNA reads as TGTGCCAGTAGTATCCCCGGGAATCAGCCCCAGCATTTT. Protein product: CASSIPGNQPQHF.

The CDR3 region is CASSEWPGETQYF. The CDR3 DNA follows: TGTGCCAGCAGCGAGTGGCCGGGGGAGACCCAGTACTTC. The chain is built from TRBV7-2 and TRBJ2-5, with D maybe TRBD2 (5 bases). This CDR3 has 13 amino acids. The germline CDR1 and CDR2 sequences are SGHTA and FQGNSA. V lost 5 bases and J lost 5, with 12 bases in between.

The V gene is TRBV10-2, the J gene TRBJ1-2; TRBD1 is a possible D gene (6 bases). The CDR3 runs 13 residues. V lost 6 bases and J lost 8, with 16 bases in between. Per germline, CDR1 WSHSY and CDR2 SAAADI. The CDR3 reads CASRQGVMRGYTF. As DNA, the CDR3 is TGCGCCAGCAGACAGGGCGTTATGAGGGGCTACACCTTC.

The V and J genes are TRBV6-5 and TRBJ2-3; D is undetermined. The CDR3 spans 14 residues. Germline CDR1 is MNHEY and CDR2 is SVGAGI. Trimming cost V 6 bases and J 5 bases, with 15 bases left between them. The CDR3 nucleotides are TGTGCCAGCAGCCATACCAGAGGTCGAGATACGCAGTATTTT. This gives the protein CASSHTRGRDTQYF.

The V call is TRBV9, the J call TRBJ2-2; 8 bases agree with TRBD2. CDR3 size: 17 residues. CDR1 and CDR2 from the germline V gene are SGDLS and YYNGEE. The V and J ends lost 5 bases and 7 bases, in that order; junction bases with no gene match: 16. This chain's CDR3 is CASSGALSGSMHGELFF. The CDR3 DNA is TGTGCCAGCAGTGGCGCCCTAAGCGGGAGTATGCACGGGGAGCTGTTTTTT.

The rearrangement uses TRBV5-1 and TRBJ2-7, with a tentative D call TRBD1 (6 bases). Germline CDR1 SGHRS, CDR2 YFSETQ. V shed 2 bases and J shed 6 bases, with 12 bases lying between them. The CDR3 spans 13 residues. CDR3 sequence (DNA): TGCGCCAGCAGCTTTCCACAGGGCTCCGAGCAGTACTTC. Residues: CASSFPQGSEQYF.

V gene TRBV19 combines with J gene TRBJ2-1; 7 bases agree with TRBD2. Germline V gene data show CDR1 as LNHDA and CDR2 as SQIVND (reference sequence). This CDR3 is 17 amino acids long. The J segment lost 7 bases and the V segment lost 4 bases, leaving 16 bases of the junction unmatched. The CDR3 sequence: CASSTQGMTSLGNEQFF. The CDR3 nucleotides are TGTGCCAGTAGTACCCAAGGGATGACTAGCCTCGGAAATGAGCAGTTCTTC.

CDR3 sequence reads: CASSLSRGMNTGELFF. DNA for the CDR3: TGTGCCAGCAGCTTATCCCGGGGGATGAACACCGGGGAGCTGTTTTTT. The V gene is TRBV7-8, the J gene TRBJ2-2, with D possibly being TRBD2 (6 bases). The CDR3 totals 16 residues. Trimming stripped 2 bases from V and 1 base from J, with 11 bases between. CDR1 is SGHVS, CDR2 FQNEAQ, per germline.

This clone was seen once. The chain has TRBV4-2 and TRBJ2-5; a weak D match, TRBD1 (6 bases). Germline V lookup: CDR1 LGHNA, CDR2 YNFKEQ. This CDR3 has 16 residues. With 4 bases removed from V and 0 bases from J, the gap between germline ends came to 15 bases. CDR3 DNA: TGTGCCAGCAGCCCAAGTCCCCCAGGGGACCAAGAGACCCAGTACTTC. Protein: CASSPSPPGDQETQYF.

The chain combines TRBV12-5 with TRBJ2-7, with 10 bases fitting TRBD1. From germline, CDR1 is LGHNT and CDR2 FRNRAP. This CDR3 has 17 residues. The J segment lost 2 bases and the V segment lost 1 base, leaving 8 bases of the junction unmatched. Written as DNA, the CDR3 is TGTGCTAGTGGTTTGGCGACCGGGACAGGGGTGGCCTACGAGCAGTACTTC. The encoded protein is CASGLATGTGVAYEQYF.

The V gene is TRBV28, the J gene TRBJ1-1, with 9 bases lining up with TRBD1. The CDR3 contains 14 residues. V lost 5 bases, J lost 10 bases, and 11 bases stayed unmatched. The germline gives CDR1 MDHEN, CDR2 SYDVKM. CDR3: CASSDGTGRPPAFF. The CDR3 nucleotides read TGTGCCAGCAGTGATGGGACAGGGCGGCCCCCAGCTTTCTTT. The full variable domain, completed using reference TRBV28 and TRBJ1-1, is DVKVTQSSRYLVKRTGEKVFLECVQDMDHENMFWYRQDPGLGLRLIYFSYDVKMKEKGDIPEGYSVSREKKERFSLILESASTNQTSMYLCASSDGTGRPPAFFGQGTRLTVV.

The chain has TRBV6-5 and TRBJ2-7; 10 bases are a match to TRBD1. The CDR3 runs to 14 residues. After removal of 0 bases from V and 6 bases from J, the junction contained 2 bases not matched to a gene. CDR1 is MNHEY, CDR2 SVGAGI, per germline. The CDR3 reads CASSYSTGGFEQYF. The CDR3 DNA follows: TGTGCCAGCAGTTACTCGACAGGGGGCTTCGAGCAGTACTTC.

This clone was seen a few times. This chain links TRBV28 with TRBJ2-7, with 11 bases identical to TRBD1. The CDR3 runs to 14 residues. V lost 5 bases, J lost 7 bases, and 7 bases stayed unmatched. The germline V gene has CDR1 MDHEN and CDR2 SYDVKM. The CDR3 nucleotides are TGTGCCAGCAGTAGAGGACAGGGGGCTGTTGAGCAGTACTTC. Protein product: CASSRGQGAVEQYF.

The genes are TRBV28 and TRBJ1-5; TRBD1 might be the D (6 bases). V was clipped by 6 bases and J by 1 base, with 10 bases between them. The germline V gene encodes CDR1 MDHEN and CDR2 SYDVKM. The CDR3 loop spans 14 amino acids. The CDR3, as DNA: TGTGCCAGCAGCCCAGGACAGAGCAATCAGCCCCAGCATTTT. Translating gives CASSPGQSNQPQHF.

The chain uses TRBV6-5 and TRBJ2-1; TRBD1 might be the D (5 bases). Germline V lookup: CDR1 MNHEY, CDR2 SVGAGI. V was shortened by 6 bases and J by 2 bases, with 14 bases between the two germline ends. This CDR3 spans 15 amino acids. CDR3 amino acids: CASRLTGETYNEQFF. For the CDR3, the DNA is TGTGCCAGCAGGCTAACAGGAGAAACCTACAATGAGCAGTTCTTC.

This clone was observed a few times. The chain is built from TRBV4-1 and TRBJ2-1; D unclear. With 1 base removed from V and 7 bases from J, the gap between germline ends came to 5 bases. The CDR3 is made up of 12 amino acids. Germline CDR1 MGHRA, CDR2 YSYEKL. In nucleotides, the CDR3 is TGCGCCAGCAGCCAAGGCGGTAATGAGCAGTTCTTC. Amino acids: CASSQGGNEQFF.

The V and J genes are TRBV28 and TRBJ2-7, with 7 bases fitting TRBD2. J gave up 6 bases and V 6 bases, and 8 bases lay outside the gene matches. Germline loops: CDR1 MDHEN, CDR2 SYDVKM. CDR3 length equals 13 residues. CDR3 sequence reads: CASRLPGGSEQYF. In DNA form, the CDR3 reads TGTGCCAGCAGGCTTCCCGGGGGGAGCGAGCAGTACTTC.